This T cell receptor (beta chain) was sequenced for a study of radiotherapy plus CTLA-4 blockade in lung cancer. Overall study results and limits: In blood, TCR clones derived from the tumor expanded after radiotherapy plus ipilimumab.

A word on this clone: Its specificity is unknown.

The CDR3 has 15 amino acids. Germline-derived CDR1 and CDR2 are SGDLS and YYNGEE. The V gene lost 4 bases and the J gene lost 0 bases, with 13 bases spanning the gap. Clones were read by immunoSEQ multiplex PCR, and TCRdb kept only the in-frame ones, dropping some. This sample carries 57,000 or so clones, 70% to 80% of them seen once, and the ten largest clones take about 4.5%. The specimen comprised peripheral blood, sampled from a patient treated with radiotherapy plus ipilimumab. This sequence originates from a human donor with non-small cell lung cancer who had a complete response to radiotherapy plus ipilimumab. J is TRBJ1-2 and V is TRBV9; D not certain. Here the CDR3 reads CASSISSPANYGYTF. The CDR3 nucleotides are TGTGCCAGCAGCATAAGCTCCCCAGCTAACTATGGCTACACCTTC.